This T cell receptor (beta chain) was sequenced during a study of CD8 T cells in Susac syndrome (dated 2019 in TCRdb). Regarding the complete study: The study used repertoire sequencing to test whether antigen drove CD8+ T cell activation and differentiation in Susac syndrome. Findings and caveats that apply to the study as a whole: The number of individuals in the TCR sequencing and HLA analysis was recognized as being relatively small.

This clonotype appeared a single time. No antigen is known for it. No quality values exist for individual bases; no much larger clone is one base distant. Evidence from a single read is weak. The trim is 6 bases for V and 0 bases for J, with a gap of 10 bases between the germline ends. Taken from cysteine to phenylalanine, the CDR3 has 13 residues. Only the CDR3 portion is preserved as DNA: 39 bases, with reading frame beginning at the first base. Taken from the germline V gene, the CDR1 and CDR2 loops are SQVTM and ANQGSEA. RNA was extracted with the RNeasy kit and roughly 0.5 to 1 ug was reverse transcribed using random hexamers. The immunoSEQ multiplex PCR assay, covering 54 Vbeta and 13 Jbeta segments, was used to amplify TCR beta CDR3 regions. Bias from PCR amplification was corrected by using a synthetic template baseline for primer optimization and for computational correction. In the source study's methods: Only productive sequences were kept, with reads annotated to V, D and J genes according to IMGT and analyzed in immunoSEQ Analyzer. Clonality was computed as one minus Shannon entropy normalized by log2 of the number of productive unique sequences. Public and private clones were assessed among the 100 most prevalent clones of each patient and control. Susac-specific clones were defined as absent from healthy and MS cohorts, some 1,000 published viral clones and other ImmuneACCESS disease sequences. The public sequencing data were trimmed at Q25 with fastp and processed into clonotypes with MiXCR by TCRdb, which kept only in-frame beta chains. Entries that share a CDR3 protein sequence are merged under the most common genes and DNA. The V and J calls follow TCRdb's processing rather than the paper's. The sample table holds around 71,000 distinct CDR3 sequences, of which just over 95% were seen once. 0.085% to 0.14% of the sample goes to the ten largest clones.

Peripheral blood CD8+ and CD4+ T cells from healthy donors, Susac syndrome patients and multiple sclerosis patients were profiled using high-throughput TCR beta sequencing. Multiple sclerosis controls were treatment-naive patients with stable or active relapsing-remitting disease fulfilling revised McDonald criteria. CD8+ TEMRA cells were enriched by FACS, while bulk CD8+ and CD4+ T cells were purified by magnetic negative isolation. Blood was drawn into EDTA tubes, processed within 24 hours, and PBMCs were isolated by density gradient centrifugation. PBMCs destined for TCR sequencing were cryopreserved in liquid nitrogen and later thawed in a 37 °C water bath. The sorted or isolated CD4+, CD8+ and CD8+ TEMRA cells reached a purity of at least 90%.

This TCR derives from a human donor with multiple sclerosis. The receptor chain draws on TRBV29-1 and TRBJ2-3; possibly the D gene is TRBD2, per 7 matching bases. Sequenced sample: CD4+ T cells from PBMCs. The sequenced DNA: TGCAGCGTCTGGGGGGGCAGCACAGATACGCAGTATTTT. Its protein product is CSVWGGSTDTQYF.